This T cell receptor beta chain emerged from a study of shared clonotypes between healthy human individuals (dated by TCRdb to about 2020). Notes on the research overall: The cohort included three men and a couple of women between 18 and 49 years of age. Between about 0.85 and 8.9 billion PBMCs per donor were obtained by leukapheresis. For each donor, three plates each were used for CD4 naive and CD4 memory, two plates were used for CD8 naive, and one plate was used for CD8 memory. The study deeply sequenced blood TCR repertoires of several healthy adults to estimate repertoire size and the extent of clonotype sharing between individuals. Different laboratories and diverse techniques were used to prepare libraries and sequence TCR repertoires, to increase sequencing depth and limit assay-specific biases. On the study overall, not on this receptor specifically: Based on pairwise subsampling, the degree of clonotype sharing among donors was expected to be affected by sequencing depth. Across four donors, approximately 4.9% of naive CD4, approximately 3.6% of naive CD8, 2% to 2.5% of memory CD4, and 0.4% of memory CD8 clonotypes were shared. Sampling was restricted to blood, and TCR repertoires in tissues likely differ from the TCR repertoires found in blood. The genetic and exposure-history diversity represented was limited by the small number of donors. Even with the large sequencing depth, rarefaction of the sorted-subset datasets indicated that sequencing was incomplete. Higher generation probabilities were observed for clonotypes shared by all four sorted-subset donors than for non-shared clonotypes. Naive subsets generally had larger estimated clonotype richness than memory subsets.

Using the deep immunoSEQ assay, TCR CDR3 regions were amplified from genomic DNA by multiplex PCR. Extracted genomic DNA from each cell subset was spread evenly across all wells of several immunoSEQ 96-well plates, with each plate serving as a replicate. For sorted subsets, each replicate PCR was loaded with around 200 ng genomic DNA, equivalent to 30,000 or so T cell genomes. Purified libraries were quantified with a Qubit 3.0 fluorometer, sized on a Bioanalyzer 2100, and re-quantified with the KAPA Library Quantification kit. Every immunoSEQ 96-well plate was sequenced on a dedicated single-read 150-cycle Illumina NextSeq 550 flow cell. The authors processed their data as follows. The immunoSEQ output contained only junctional sequences without quality scores, so filtering could not match that applied to full-length reads. Sequences were annotated with PyIR, a Python wrapper for IgBLAST v1.9, using IMGT germline references to assign V/J genes and CDR3. Reads with weak V/J assignments (E-value above 1e-6), missing CDR3, stop codons, out-of-frame junctions, or ambiguous translated residues were removed. V3J clonotypes were defined by identical inferred V gene, J gene, and CDR3 amino acid sequence. Percentage overlap between repertoires was calculated by dividing the number of shared unique clonotypes by the size of the smaller repertoire. RTK rarefaction, the Chao1 estimator, and Recon v2.1 estimates of unobserved clonotypes were used to assess repertoire richness. OLGA was used to compute generation probabilities for all TCRbeta clonotypes that the gDNA method yielded from a handful of donors. TCRdb re-hosts the immuneACCESS table, in-frame sequences only. Its copies lack some clones; in the studies checked, an unresolved V gene accounts for under half of them, and the cause for the rest is not known. That table gives V, J and clone size, and the DNA gave D and trimming. This sample lists hundreds of thousands of clones; about 78% were detected once. Of the sample, around 1.8% is held by the ten largest clones.

Details on this clone: The target of this receptor is not known. Base qualities are not provided; no much larger clone lies one nucleotide away.

The donors were healthy, HIV-negative adults with no recently reported acute infections or vaccinations. Every donor was a Caucasian adult living in Nashville, Tennessee, USA. Magnetic negative selection was used to enrich CD4+ T cells, after which naive cells were positively selected on CD45RA and the negative fraction became the memory subset. After blood collection by leukapheresis, PBMCs were isolated using Ficoll-Histopaque density gradient centrifugation and then cryopreserved in the vapor phase of liquid nitrogen. Analytical flow cytometry was used to check the purity and quantity of every magnetically sorted T cell population. From each sorted fraction, genomic DNA was isolated and quantified by UV absorbance on a Nanodrop 2000c. CDR1 and CDR2 are drawn from the germline V gene: SGHDN, FVKESK. After removal of 5 bases from V and 2 bases from J, the junction retains 7 bases not matched to a gene. The CDR3 contains 16 residues, cysteine and phenylalanine counted. The kept DNA is CDR3 alone, 48 bases in frame from the first base.

The sequence links TRBV14 to TRBJ2-2, with 8 bases aligning to TRBD1. The specimen sequenced was memory CD4+ T cells sorted from blood. The cell subset or site tag for this specimen amounts to: CD45RA-negative fraction. The source is a woman aged 25 to 39 in good health. For the CDR3, the sequence is CASSIAGTGNTGELFF. At the DNA level, the sequence is TGTGCCAGCAGCATCGCTGGGACAGGAAACACCGGGGAGCTGTTTTTT.